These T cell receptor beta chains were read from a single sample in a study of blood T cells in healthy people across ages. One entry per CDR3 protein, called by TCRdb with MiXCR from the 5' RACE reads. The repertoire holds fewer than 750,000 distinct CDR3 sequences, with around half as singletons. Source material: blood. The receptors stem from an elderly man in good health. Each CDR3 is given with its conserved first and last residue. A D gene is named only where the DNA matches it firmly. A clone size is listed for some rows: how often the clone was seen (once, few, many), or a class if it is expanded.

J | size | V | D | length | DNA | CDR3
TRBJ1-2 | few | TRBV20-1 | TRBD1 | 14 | TGCAGTGCGGCCACTACAGGGGGGCACTATGGCTACACCTTC | CSAATTGGHYGYTF
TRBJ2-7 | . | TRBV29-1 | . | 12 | TGCAGCGTAAGGGTCAGTCCAATCGAGCAGTACTTC | CSVRVSPIEQYF
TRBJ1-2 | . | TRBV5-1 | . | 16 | TGCGCCAGCAGCTTGGCCCCAGGGAGGGCTAACTATGGCTACACCTTC | CASSLAPGRANYGYTF
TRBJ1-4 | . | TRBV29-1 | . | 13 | TGCAGCGTTGAAGGGTCTTCGCGTGAAAAACTGTTTTTT | CSVEGSSREKLFF
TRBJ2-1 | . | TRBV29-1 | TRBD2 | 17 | TGCAGCGTTGAAAGAATTAGCGGGGTGGGCTGGTACAATGAGCAGTTCTTC | CSVERISGVGWYNEQFF
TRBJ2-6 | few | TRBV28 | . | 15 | TGTGCCAGCAGTCCGGGACATTACGGGGCCAACGTCCTGACTTTC | CASSPGHYGANVLTF
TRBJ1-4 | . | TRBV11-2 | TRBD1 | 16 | TGTGCCAGCAGCTTAGATACGGACAGGGTAATCGAAAAACTGTTTTTT | CASSLDTDRVIEKLFF
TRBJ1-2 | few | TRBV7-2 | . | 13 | TGTGCCAGCAGCTCAAAAGGAGGGTATGGCTACACCTTC | CASSSKGGYGYTF
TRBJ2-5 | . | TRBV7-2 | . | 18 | TGTGCCAGCAGCTTAGCGGGTTGGGGCGGGGATGTCATAGAGACCCAGTACTTC | CASSLAGWGGDVIETQYF
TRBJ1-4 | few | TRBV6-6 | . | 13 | TGTGCCAGCAGTTACCGGGGGGATGAAAAACTGTTTTTT | CASSYRGDEKLFF
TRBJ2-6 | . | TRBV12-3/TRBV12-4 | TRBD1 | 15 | TGTGCCAGCAGATTGACAGGGCCTGGGGCCAACGTCCTGACTTTC | CASRLTGPGANVLTF
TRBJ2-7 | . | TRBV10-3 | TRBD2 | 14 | TGTGCCATCACCCCTAGCGGGAGCTCCTACGAGCAGTACTTC | CAITPSGSSYEQYF
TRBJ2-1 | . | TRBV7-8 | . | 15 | TGTGCCAGCAGCCTAAAGGGGGAACCCTACAATGAGCAGTTCTTC | CASSLKGEPYNEQFF
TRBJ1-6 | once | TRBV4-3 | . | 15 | TGCGCCAGCAGCCTGGGAGACAGTGCTTATTCACCCCTCCACTTT | CASSLGDSAYSPLHF
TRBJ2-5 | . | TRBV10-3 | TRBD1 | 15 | TGTGCCATCAGTGAGTCAGGACAGGGTGGGGAGACCCAGTACTTC | CAISESGQGGETQYF
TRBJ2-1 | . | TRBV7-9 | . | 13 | TGTGCCAGCAGCTCCCCGTCTCGTAATGAGCAGTTCTTC | CASSSPSRNEQFF
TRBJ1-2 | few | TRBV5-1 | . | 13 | TGCGCCAGCAGCGTTTCCCGGGACAACGGCTACACCTTC | CASSVSRDNGYTF
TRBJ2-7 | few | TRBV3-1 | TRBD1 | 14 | TGTGCCAGCAGCCAAGCCGGGACAGGGACCGAGCAGTACTTC | CASSQAGTGTEQYF
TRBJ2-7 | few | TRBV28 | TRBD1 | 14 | TGTGCCAGCAGTTTCCCGGACAGGGCCTACGAGCAGTACTTC | CASSFPDRAYEQYF
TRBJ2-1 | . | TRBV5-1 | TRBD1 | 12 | TGCGCTAGCCAACAGGGGGTGGATGAGCAGTTCTTC | CASQQGVDEQFF
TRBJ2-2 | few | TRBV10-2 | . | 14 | TGCGCCAGCATGTGGGGGACGAACACCGGGGAGCTGTTTTTT | CASMWGTNTGELFF
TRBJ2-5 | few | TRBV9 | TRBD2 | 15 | TGTGCCAGCAGCGTAGACCGCGGGGGCCAAGAGACCCAGTACTTC | CASSVDRGGQETQYF
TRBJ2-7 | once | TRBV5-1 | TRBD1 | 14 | TGCGCCAGCAGCTTGGGACAGGGGAATGGCGAGCAGTACTTC | CASSLGQGNGEQYF
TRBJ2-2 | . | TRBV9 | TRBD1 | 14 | TGTGCCAGCAGCGTTGGACAGGGCCACGGGGAGCTGTTTTTT | CASSVGQGHGELFF
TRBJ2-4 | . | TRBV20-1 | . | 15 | TGCAGTGCTAGTATGGATCAACGAGCCAAAAACATTCAGTACTTC | CSASMDQRAKNIQYF
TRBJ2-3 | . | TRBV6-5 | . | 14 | TGTGCCGGCAGTCCCCGGGCCGCGAGAGATGCGCAGTATTTT | CAGSPRAARDAQYF
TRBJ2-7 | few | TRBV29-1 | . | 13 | TGCAGCGTTGGAGGCAGGACGCCTGGTGAGCAGTACTTC | CSVGGRTPGEQYF
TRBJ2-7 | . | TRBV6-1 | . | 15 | TGTGCCAGCAGGAAGCCCCCCGGACCCACCTACGAGCAGTACTTC | CASRKPPGPTYEQYF
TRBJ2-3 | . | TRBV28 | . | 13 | TGTGCCAGCAGTTTACCAGGCTTGGGTACGCAGTATTTT | CASSLPGLGTQYF
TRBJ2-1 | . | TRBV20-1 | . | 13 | TGCAGTGCTAGAGATTACGCCGCAAAAGGGCAGTTCTTC | CSARDYAAKGQFF
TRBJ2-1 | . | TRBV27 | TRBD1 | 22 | TGTGCCAGCAGTTTACCGATTACAGGGGGCCTGGAATACAGATACGGATACAATAAGCAGTTCTTC | CASSLPITGGLEYRYGYNKQFF
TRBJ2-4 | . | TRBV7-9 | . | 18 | TGTGCCAGCAGCGACTGGGGGGTCGGGAGAAGAGCCAAAAACATTCAGTACTTC | CASSDWGVGRRAKNIQYF
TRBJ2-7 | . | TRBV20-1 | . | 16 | TGCAGTGCTAGAGATATCTCGGGACAAATTCTATACGAGCAGTACTTC | CSARDISGQILYEQYF
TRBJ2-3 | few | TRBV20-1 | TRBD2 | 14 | TGCAGTGCTAGAGGCGGGAGTTCCACAGATACGCAGTATTTT | CSARGGSSTDTQYF
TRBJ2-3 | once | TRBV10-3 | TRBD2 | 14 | TGTGCCATCAGTTCCGGGGCGGGAGAAGATACGCAGTATTTT | CAISSGAGEDTQYF
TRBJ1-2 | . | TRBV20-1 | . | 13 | TGCAGTACCTGGGCGGGGGGCGTTAGTGGCTACACCTTC | CSTWAGGVSGYTF
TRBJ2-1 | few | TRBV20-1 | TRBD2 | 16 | TGCAGTGCTAGACCCCTTAGCGGGAGAGGGGGGAATGAGCAGTTCTTC | CSARPLSGRGGNEQFF
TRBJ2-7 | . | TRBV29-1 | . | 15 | TGCAGCATTGTACAGTCTCGAGGAGGGTCCTACGAGCAGTACTTC | CSIVQSRGGSYEQYF
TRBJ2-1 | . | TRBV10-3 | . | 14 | TGTGCCATCCAAGGTTCCTCGGCGGACAATGAGCAGTTCTTC | CAIQGSSADNEQFF
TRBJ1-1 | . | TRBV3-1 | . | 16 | TGTGCCAGCAGCCAAGATAGGCGGACCATGAACACTGAAGCTTTCTTT | CASSQDRRTMNTEAFF
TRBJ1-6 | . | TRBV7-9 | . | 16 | TGTGCCAGCAGCCCCCCCGGAGGGCCCGTTAATTCACCCCTCCACTTT | CASSPPGGPVNSPLHF
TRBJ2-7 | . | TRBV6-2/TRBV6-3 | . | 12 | TGTGCCAGCATTGATTACAGGGTCGAGCAGTACTTC | CASIDYRVEQYF
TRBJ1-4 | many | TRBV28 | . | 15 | TGTGCCAGCAGCCTAGGGGGGCAGGGAAGGGAAAAACTGTTTTTT | CASSLGGQGREKLFF
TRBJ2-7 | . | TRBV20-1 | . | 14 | TGCAGTGCTCAAACTACAGGGCTCTGGAACGAGCAGTACTTC | CSAQTTGLWNEQYF
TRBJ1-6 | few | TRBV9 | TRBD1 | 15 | TGTGCCAGCAGTGTTGACAGGGAGAATAATTCACCCCTCCACTTT | CASSVDRENNSPLHF
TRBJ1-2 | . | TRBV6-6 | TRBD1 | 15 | TGTGCCAGCAGTTACTCGAACACAGGGGGCGGTGGCTACACCTTC | CASSYSNTGGGGYTF
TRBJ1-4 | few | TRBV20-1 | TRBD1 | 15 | TGCAGTGCTACGCATACAGGGGCGCAGGTGGAAAAACTGTTTTTT | CSATHTGAQVEKLFF
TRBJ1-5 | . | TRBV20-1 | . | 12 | TGCAGTGTTAGAGACGGAGATCAGCCCCAGCATTTT | CSVRDGDQPQHF
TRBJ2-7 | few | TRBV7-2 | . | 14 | TGTGCCAGCAGCTTAGGGGTAAGCTCCTACGAGCAGTACTTC | CASSLGVSSYEQYF
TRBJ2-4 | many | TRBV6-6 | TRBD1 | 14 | TGTGCCAGCAGTCCTGGGACAGCGCAGGCCATTCAGTACTTC | CASSPGTAQAIQYF
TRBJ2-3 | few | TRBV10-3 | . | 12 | TGTGCCATCAGCGAGGCTCCCGATACGCAGTATTTT | CAISEAPDTQYF
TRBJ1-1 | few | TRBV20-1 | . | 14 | TGCAGTGCTGGGGGGGACGGGCCTGGGACTGAAGCTTTCTTT | CSAGGDGPGTEAFF
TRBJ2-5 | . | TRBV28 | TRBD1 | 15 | TGTGCCAGCAGTTACCCGGGACAGGGTGGGGAGACCCAGTACTTC | CASSYPGQGGETQYF
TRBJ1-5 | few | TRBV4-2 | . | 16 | TGTGCCAGCAGCCAAGCAGGGGACCATAGCAATCAGCCCCAGCATTTT | CASSQAGDHSNQPQHF